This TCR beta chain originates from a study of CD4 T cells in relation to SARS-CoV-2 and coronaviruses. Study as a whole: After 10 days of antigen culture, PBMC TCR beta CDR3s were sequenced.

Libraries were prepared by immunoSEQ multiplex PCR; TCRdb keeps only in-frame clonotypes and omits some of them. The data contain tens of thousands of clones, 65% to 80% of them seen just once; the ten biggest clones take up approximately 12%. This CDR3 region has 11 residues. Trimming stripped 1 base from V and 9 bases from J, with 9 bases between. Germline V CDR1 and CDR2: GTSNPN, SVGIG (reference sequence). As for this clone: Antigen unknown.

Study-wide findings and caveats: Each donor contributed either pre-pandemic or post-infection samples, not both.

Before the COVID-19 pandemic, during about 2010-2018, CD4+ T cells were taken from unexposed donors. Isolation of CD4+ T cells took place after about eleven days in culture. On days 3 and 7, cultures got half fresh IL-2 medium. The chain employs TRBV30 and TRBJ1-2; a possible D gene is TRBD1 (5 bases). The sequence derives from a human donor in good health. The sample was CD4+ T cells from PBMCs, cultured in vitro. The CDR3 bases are TGTGCCTGGAGTGGGGGCCGGAGCTACACCTTC. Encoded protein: CAWSGGRSYTF.